The entry below gives a single TCR beta chain sequence along with its context. The data belong to a study of OX40 agonist ivuxolimab in advanced cancers. Study information: There were three patients with partial responses, one having hepatocellular carcinoma and two cutaneous melanoma.

CDR1 is SEHNR, CDR2 FQNEAQ, per germline (reference sequence). The CDR3 has 13 residues. TCRdb's copy holds only in-frame clones and misses some; the assay was immunoSEQ multiplex PCR. The data contain around 60,000 clones, 75% to 90% of them singletons. The source material was CD4+ or CD8+ T cells sorted from blood, sampled in a trial of the OX40 agonist ivuxolimab. This chain links TRBV7-9 with TRBJ2-5, with D possibly TRBD1 on 6 matching bases. The end of the DNA aligns better with TRBJ2-7, so the J call may be wrong. This clonotype was sampled from an adult with an advanced solid tumor such as melanoma, head and neck, liver or kidney cancer. The CDR3 spells CASSPGHPYEQYF. DNA for the CDR3: TGTGCCAGCAGCCCGGGACATCCCTACGAGCAGTACTTC.